This T cell receptor (beta chain) came from a study of siplizumab effects on memory and regulatory T cells. Study-wide points: No naive or memory phenotype could be assigned to roughly 75-95% of proliferating clones. A major contribution to the alloresponse seemed to be made by naive T cells, which seemed more diverse than memory cells. Tracing alloreactive clones into unstimulated subsets worked for only a minor fraction of them.

Approximately 98,000 TCR templates underwent assay in each sample. Some clones are missing from TCRdb's copy, which holds only in-frame ones; the method was immunoSEQ multiplex PCR. The profile shows about 68,000 clones, 90% to 95% of them singletons. The CDR3 has 16 residues. The V gene's germline CDR1 is MDHEN and CDR2 SYDVKM. The ends lost 6 bases at V and 4 bases at J; junction bases unmatched: 6. Regarding this clone: Its target is unknown.

The sequencing input was CD8+ T cells sorted from blood. The chain has TRBV28 and TRBJ1-4; 12 positions agree with TRBD1. This receptor was taken from a human donor in good health. DNA for the CDR3: TGTGCCAGCAGGAGGGACAGGGGGCTTGGTAATGAAAAACTGTTTTTT. Its protein is CASRRDRGLGNEKLFF.